This TCR beta chain was sequenced in a study of blood T cell repertoires in COVID-19. Study members were between about 18 and 95 years old and lived in fewer than 30 US regions. Authors' methods: Estimation of nucleated cell counts relied on the amplification of reference gene primers. Using immunoSEQ multiplex PCR, the repertoire was profiled, and TCRdb retains in-frame clones only, with some absent. V and J calls and clone size are given by that table; D and trimming were obtained from the DNA. This sample has a few hundred thousand clones, with around nine tenths found just once. Sequencing input: PBMCs or T cells enriched from blood (not recorded which). This receptor was obtained from a woman aged 18-30 years who had been exposed to COVID-19.

This CDR3 is CASSSLKGQGAGYGYTF. The CDR3 region has the DNA TGTGCCAGCAGCTCATTGAAGGGACAGGGGGCGGGCTATGGCTACACCTTC. V is TRBV11-2 and J is TRBJ1-2; 12 nucleotides agree with TRBD1. CDR1 and CDR2 (germline): SGHAT, FQNNGV. The CDR3 extends over 17 amino acids. V gave up 4 bases and J gave up 4 bases; unmatched junction bases: 10.